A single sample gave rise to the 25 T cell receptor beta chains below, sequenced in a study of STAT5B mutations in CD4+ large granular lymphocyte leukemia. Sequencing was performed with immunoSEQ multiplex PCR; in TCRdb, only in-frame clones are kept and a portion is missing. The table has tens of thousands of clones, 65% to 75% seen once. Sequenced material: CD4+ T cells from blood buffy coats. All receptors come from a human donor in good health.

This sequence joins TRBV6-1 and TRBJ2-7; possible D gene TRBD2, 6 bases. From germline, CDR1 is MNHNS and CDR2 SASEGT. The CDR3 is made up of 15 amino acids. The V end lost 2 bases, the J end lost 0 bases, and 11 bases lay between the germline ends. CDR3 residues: CASSELAYSSYEQYF. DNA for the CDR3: TGTGCCAGCAGTGAACTAGCGTATAGCTCCTACGAGCAGTACTTC.

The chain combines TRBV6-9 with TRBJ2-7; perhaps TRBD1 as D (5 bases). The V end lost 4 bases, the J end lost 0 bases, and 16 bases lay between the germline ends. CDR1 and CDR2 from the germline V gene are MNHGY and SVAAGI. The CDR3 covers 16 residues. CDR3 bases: TGTGCCAGCAGTTCGCCGAAACAGGCACCCTCCTACGAGCAGTACTTC. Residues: CASSSPKQAPSYEQYF.

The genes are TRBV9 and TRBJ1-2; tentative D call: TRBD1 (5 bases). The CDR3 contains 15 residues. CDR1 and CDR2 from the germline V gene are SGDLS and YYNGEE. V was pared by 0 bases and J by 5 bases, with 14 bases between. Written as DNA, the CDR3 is TGTGCCAGCAGCGTAGAGGCGGGGCGTGGATATGGCTACACCTTC. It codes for CASSVEAGRGYGYTF. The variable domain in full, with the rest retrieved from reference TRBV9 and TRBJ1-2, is DSGVTQTPKHLITATGQRVTLRCSPRSGDLSVYWYQQSLDQGLQFLIQYYNGEERAKGNILERFSAQQFPDLHSELNLSSLELGDSALYFCASSVEAGRGYGYTFGSGTRLTVV.

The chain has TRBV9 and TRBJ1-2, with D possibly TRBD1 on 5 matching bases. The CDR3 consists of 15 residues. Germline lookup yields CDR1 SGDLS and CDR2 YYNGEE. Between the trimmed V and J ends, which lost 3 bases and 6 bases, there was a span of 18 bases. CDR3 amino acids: CASSAQLSGVHGYTF. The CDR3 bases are TGTGCCAGCAGCGCTCAACTGTCGGGGGTCCATGGCTACACCTTC.

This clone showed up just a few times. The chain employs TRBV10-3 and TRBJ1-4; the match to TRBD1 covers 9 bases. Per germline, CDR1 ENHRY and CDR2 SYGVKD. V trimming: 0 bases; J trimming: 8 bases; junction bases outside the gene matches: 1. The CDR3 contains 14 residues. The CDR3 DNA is TGTGCCATCAGTGAGTCAGACAGGGGGGAAAAACTGTTTTTT. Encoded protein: CAISESDRGEKLFF.

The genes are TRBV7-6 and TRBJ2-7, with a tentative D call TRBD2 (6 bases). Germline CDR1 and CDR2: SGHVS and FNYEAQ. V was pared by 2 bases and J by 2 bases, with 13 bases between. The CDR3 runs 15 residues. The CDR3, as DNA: TGTGCCAGCAGCTTATTTTCGGGAGTTGCCTACGAGCAGTACTTC. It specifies CASSLFSGVAYEQYF.

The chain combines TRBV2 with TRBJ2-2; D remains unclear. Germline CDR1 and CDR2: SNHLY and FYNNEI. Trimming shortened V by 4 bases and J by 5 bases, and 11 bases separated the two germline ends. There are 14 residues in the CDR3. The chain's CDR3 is CASSAQTVTGELFF. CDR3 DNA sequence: TGTGCCAGCAGTGCTCAAACAGTAACCGGGGAGCTGTTTTTT.

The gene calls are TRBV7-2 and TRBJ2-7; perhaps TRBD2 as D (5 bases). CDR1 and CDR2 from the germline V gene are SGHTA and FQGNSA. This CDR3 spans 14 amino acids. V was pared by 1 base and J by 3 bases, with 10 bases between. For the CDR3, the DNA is TGTGCCAGCAGCTTAGTACGGGGAAACTACGAGCAGTACTTC. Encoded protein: CASSLVRGNYEQYF.

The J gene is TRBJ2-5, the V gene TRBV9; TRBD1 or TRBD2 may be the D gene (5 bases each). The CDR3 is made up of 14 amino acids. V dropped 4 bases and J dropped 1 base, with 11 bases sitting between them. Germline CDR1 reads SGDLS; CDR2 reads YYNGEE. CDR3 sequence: CASSLGTSQETQYF. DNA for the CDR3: TGTGCCAGCAGCCTGGGGACCTCCCAAGAGACCCAGTACTTC.

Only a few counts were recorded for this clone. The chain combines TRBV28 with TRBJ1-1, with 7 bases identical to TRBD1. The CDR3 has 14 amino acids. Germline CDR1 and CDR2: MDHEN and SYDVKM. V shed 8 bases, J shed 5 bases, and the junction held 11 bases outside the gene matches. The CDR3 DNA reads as TGTGCCAGCGGATCCCAGGGGGGGAGGACTGAAGCTTTCTTT. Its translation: CASGSQGGRTEAFF.

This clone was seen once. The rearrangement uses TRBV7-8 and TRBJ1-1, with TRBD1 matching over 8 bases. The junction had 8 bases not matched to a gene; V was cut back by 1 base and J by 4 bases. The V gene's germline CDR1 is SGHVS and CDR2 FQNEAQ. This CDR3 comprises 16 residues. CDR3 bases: TGTGCCAGCAGCTTAGAACCCCCAGGGGGCTTCACTGAAGCTTTCTTT. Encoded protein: CASSLEPPGGFTEAFF. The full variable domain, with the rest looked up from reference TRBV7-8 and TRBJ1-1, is GAGVSQSPRYKVAKRGQDVALRCDPISGHVSLFWYQQALGQGPEFLTYFQNEAQLDKSGLPSDRFFAERPEGSVSTLKIQRTQQEDSAVYLCASSLEPPGGFTEAFFGQGTRLTVV.

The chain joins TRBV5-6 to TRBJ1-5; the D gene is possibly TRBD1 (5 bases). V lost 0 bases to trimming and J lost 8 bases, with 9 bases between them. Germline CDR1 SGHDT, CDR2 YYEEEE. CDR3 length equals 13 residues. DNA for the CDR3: TGTGCCAGCAGCTTGGGGGAGGGGAAGCCCCAGCATTTT. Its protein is CASSLGEGKPQHF. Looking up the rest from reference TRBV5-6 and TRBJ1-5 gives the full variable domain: DAGVTQSPTHLIKTRGQQVTLRCSPKSGHDTVSWYQQALGQGPQFIFQYYEEEERQRGNFPDRFSGHQFPNYSSELNVNALLLGDSALYLCASSLGEGKPQHFGDGTRLSIL.

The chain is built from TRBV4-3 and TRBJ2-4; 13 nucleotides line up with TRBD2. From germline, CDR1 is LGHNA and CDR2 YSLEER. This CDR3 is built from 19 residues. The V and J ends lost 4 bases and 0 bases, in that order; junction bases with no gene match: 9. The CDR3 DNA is TGCGCCAGCAGCCCGCGACTAGCGGGAGGAAGACTAGCCAAAAACATTCAGTACTTC. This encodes CASSPRLAGGRLAKNIQYF.

The DNA of the CDR3 is TGCGCCAGCAGCTTGGACCCCTCTGGAAACACCATATATTTT. Amino acid sequence: CASSLDPSGNTIYF. This sequence joins TRBV5-1 and TRBJ1-3; D call uncertain. Trimming stripped 0 bases from V and 0 bases from J, with 4 bases between. Germline V gene lookup returns CDR1 SGHRS and CDR2 YFSETQ. There are 14 residues in the CDR3.

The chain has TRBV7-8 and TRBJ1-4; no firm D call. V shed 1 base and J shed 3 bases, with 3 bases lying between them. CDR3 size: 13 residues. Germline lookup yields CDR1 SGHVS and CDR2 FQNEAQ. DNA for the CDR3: TGTGCCAGCAGCTTAGGCCCTAATGAAAAACTGTTTTTT. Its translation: CASSLGPNEKLFF. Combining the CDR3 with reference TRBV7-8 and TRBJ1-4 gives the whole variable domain GAGVSQSPRYKVAKRGQDVALRCDPISGHVSLFWYQQALGQGPEFLTYFQNEAQLDKSGLPSDRFFAERPEGSVSTLKIQRTQQEDSAVYLCASSLGPNEKLFFGSGTQLSVL.

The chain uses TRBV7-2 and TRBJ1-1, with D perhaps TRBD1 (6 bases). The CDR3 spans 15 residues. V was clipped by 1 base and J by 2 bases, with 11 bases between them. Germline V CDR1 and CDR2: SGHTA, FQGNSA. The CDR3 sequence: CASSLVRGRNTEAFF. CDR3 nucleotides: TGTGCCAGCAGCTTAGTACGGGGGCGAAACACTGAAGCTTTCTTT.

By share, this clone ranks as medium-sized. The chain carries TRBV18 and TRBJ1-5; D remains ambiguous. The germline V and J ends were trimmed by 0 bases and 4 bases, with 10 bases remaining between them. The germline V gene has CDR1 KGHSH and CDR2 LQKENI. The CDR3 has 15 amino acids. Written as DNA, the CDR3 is TGTGCCAGCTCACCACCGGCGGGTAAGAATCAGCCCCAGCATTTT. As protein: CASSPPAGKNQPQHF.

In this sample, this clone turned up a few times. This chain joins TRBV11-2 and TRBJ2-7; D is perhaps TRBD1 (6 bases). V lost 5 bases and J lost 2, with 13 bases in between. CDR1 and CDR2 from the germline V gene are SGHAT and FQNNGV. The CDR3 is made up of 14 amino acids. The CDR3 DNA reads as TGTGCCAGCAGCAGTTGGGACACCCCCTACGAGCAGTACTTC. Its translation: CASSSWDTPYEQYF.

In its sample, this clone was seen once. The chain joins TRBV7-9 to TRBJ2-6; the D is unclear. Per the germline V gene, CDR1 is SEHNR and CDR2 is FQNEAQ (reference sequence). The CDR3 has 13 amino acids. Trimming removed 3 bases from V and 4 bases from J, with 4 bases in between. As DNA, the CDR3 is TGTGCCAGCAGCTTCCTCGGGGCCAACGTCCTGACTTTC. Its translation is CASSFLGANVLTF.

The CDR3 DNA reads as TGTGCCAGCAGTTTAAGGGCCGACAGGGGGGGGTCCTACAATGAGCAGTTCTTC. Translating gives CASSLRADRGGSYNEQFF. V and J are TRBV27 and TRBJ2-1; 9 bases are shared with TRBD1. The CDR3 extends over 18 amino acids. Germline-derived CDR1 and CDR2 are MNHEY and SMNVEV (reference sequence). Trimming took 2 bases from V and 1 from J; bases not matched to a gene: 9.

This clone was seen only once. In DNA, the CDR3 is TGTGCCACCAGCAGAGCAACCGGGTTTGGGGACACCATATATTTT. Translation gives CATSRATGFGDTIYF. This rearrangement joins TRBV15 to TRBJ1-3; D gene unclear. Trimming stripped 1 base from V and 8 bases from J, with 15 bases between. The germline V gene has CDR1 LNHNV and CDR2 YYDKDF (reference sequence). The CDR3 is 15 amino acids.

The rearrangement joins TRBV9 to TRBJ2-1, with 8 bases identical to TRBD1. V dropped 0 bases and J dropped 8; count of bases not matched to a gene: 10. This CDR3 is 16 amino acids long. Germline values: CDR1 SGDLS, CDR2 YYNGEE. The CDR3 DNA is TGTGCCAGCAGCGTAGTCGGCAGGGGGCGAGGGGATGAGCAGTTCTTC. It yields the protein CASSVVGRGRGDEQFF.

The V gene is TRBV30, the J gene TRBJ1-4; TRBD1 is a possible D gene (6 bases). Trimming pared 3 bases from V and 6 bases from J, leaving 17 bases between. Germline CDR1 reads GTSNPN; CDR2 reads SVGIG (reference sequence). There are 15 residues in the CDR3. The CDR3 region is CAWSPGTPTDEKLFF. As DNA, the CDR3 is TGTGCCTGGAGCCCCGGGACACCGACCGATGAAAAACTGTTTTTT.

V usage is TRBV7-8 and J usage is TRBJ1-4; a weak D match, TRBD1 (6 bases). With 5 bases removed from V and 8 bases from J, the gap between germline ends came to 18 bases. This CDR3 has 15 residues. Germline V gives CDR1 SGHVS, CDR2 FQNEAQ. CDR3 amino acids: CASSGGPNTYEKLFF. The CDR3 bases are TGTGCCAGCAGCGGGGGCCCCAATACCTACGAAAAACTGTTTTTT.

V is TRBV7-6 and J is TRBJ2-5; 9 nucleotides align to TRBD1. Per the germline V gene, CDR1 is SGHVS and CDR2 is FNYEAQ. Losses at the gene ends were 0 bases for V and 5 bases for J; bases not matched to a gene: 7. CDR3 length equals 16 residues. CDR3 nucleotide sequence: TGTGCCAGCAGCTTAGCGGGGGGACAGGGTGTTGAGACCCAGTACTTC. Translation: CASSLAGGQGVETQYF.